This paragraph reports one T cell receptor (beta chain). Its antigen is currently unknown. This specimen belongs to a study of shared clonotypes between healthy human individuals. Study-wide results and limits: Rarefaction gave evidence that sorted-subset sequencing remained incomplete despite large depth.

Generated by immunoSEQ multiplex PCR, the TCRdb table keeps only in-frame clones and is missing some. The data show approximately 2.5 million clones, more than 80% seen once. Sequencing used naive CD4+ T cells sorted from blood. Noted subset: CD45RA+ positively selected. This clonotype was obtained from a man younger than 35 in good health.

Here the CDR3 reads CASSLRSSGTYEQYF. The CDR3 DNA is TGTGCCAGCAGCTTAAGATCGTCAGGGACCTACGAGCAGTACTTC. V usage is TRBV7-8 and J usage is TRBJ2-7, with a possible D match to TRBD1 (5 bases). Looked up from germline, CDR1 is SGHVS and CDR2 is FQNEAQ. This CDR3 spans 15 amino acids. The V end lost 2 bases, the J end lost 2 bases, and 13 bases lay between the germline ends.